This TCR beta chain was captured in a study of shared clonotypes between healthy human individuals. Sorted-subset replicate PCRs used 200 ng of genomic DNA. This amount corresponded to some 32,000 T cell genomes. Data came from immunoSEQ multiplex PCR; TCRdb stores just in-frame clones and leaves some out. Of approximately 2.5 million clones listed, more than 80% were seen once; the top ten hold roughly 0.14%. This CDR3 has 16 residues. V lost 1 base and J lost 1, with 11 bases in between. CDR1 is SGHTA, CDR2 FQGNSA, per germline. V usage is TRBV7-2 and J usage is TRBJ1-5; unclear D gene. This clonotype was sampled from a young man in good health. Specimen: naive CD4+ T cells sorted from blood. Subset: CD45RA+ positively selected. The CDR3 sequence: CASSLEVMGSNQPQHF. CDR3 nucleotides: TGTGCCAGCAGCTTAGAGGTTATGGGAAGCAATCAGCCCCAGCATTTT.